This is a list of T cell receptor beta chains from one sample in a study of human T cells and chemical hapten exposure. TCRdb recomputed calls from the RACE reads with MiXCR, one row per CDR3 protein. The table includes some 41,000 distinct CDR3 sequences, under 5% detected once. Sequencing used whole blood, obtained in connection with sensitization to the hapten diphenylcyclopropenone (DPC). These receptor sequences come from a man aged 45-60 years with alopecia areata. Some clones in this sample may be carry-over from other donors' samples. Each CDR3 is given with its conserved first and last residue. The order of the fields is CDR3 DNA, CDR3 protein, D gene, V gene, clone size, J gene. A D gene is named only where the DNA matches it firmly. For some rows the clone size is stated as once, few or many, or as a class when expanded; others skip it.

TGTGCCAGCAGTGGGGTTCTTAGCGGGAGGGCCTGGAACGAGCAGTACTTC CASSGVLSGRAWNEQYF TRBD2 TRBV2 many TRBJ2-7
TGTGCCAGCAGCCAAGGACTAGCCGATTTCAATGAGCAGTTCTTC CASSQGLADFNEQFF TRBD2 TRBV3-1 few TRBJ2-1
TGTGCCAGCAGCCAACAGGGGGAATGGTCACCCCTCCACTTT CASSQQGEWSPLHF TRBD1 TRBV28 . TRBJ1-6
TGCAGCGTGGCCAGCCAGGGCTATGGCTACACCTTC CSVASQGYGYTF . TRBV29-1 many TRBJ1-2
TGCGCCAGCAGTGACCCACGAGCGGGGCCCAAAGAGACCCAGTACTTC CASSDPRAGPKETQYF TRBD2 TRBV10-1 many TRBJ2-5
TGTGCCATCAGCCAGGGGCAGGCCTACGAGCAGTACTTC CAISQGQAYEQYF . TRBV10-3 many TRBJ2-7
TGCAGTGCTAGAGCAGCAGGGGGCACTGAAGCTTTCTTT CSARAAGGTEAFF TRBD1 TRBV20-1 many TRBJ1-1
TGTGCCAGCAGTAAGGGACAGGGGTCCCCGTCGTGGTATGGCTACACCTTC CASSKGQGSPSWYGYTF TRBD1 TRBV6-6 many TRBJ1-2
TGTGCCAGCAGCCTCGCGGGGCTCCCGAACACCGGGGAGCTGTTTTTT CASSLAGLPNTGELFF . TRBV12-3/TRBV12-4 many TRBJ2-2
TGCGCCAGCTCCGACACGGGGGGCTCCTACGAGCAGTACTTC CASSDTGGSYEQYF TRBD2 TRBV5-1 . TRBJ2-7
TGTGCCAGCAGTTTTATTTGGACTAGCACATACGAGCAGTACTTC CASSFIWTSTYEQYF TRBD2 TRBV28 many TRBJ2-7
TGCAGCGTTGAAGGACTAGCGGGAGGGGAAAGCTACGAGCAGTACTTC CSVEGLAGGESYEQYF TRBD2 TRBV29-1 many TRBJ2-7
TGTGCCAGTAGTATGCGTCGACAGGAAAATCAGCCCCAGCATTTT CASSMRRQENQPQHF . TRBV19 many TRBJ1-5
TGTGCCAGCAGTTCAGAAGGGCTTGGTTCACCCCTCCACTTT CASSSEGLGSPLHF . TRBV27 . TRBJ1-6
TGTGCCAGCAGTGGTCCGACGGCCAGGAGCTCCTACGAGCAGTACTTC CASSGPTARSSYEQYF . TRBV5-4 many TRBJ2-7
TGTGCCAGCCGTATGAGCTCTGGAAACACCATATATTTT CASRMSSGNTIYF . TRBV12-3/TRBV12-4 . TRBJ1-3
TGTGCCACCAGTGACCCTCGGACAGGGTCTGGCACAGATACGCAGTATTTT CATSDPRTGSGTDTQYF TRBD1 TRBV24-1 once TRBJ2-3
TGTGCCAGCAGCCCGGCCGGGACAGGGAATCCGACCCTCCACTTT CASSPAGTGNPTLHF TRBD1 TRBV6-5 many TRBJ1-6
TGTGCCAGCAGTTCGACCTACAGACATGAAGCTTTCTTT CASSSTYRHEAFF . TRBV28 many TRBJ1-1
TGTGCCAGCAGCTTAGTGCGGGGAACCTACGAGCAGTACTTC CASSLVRGTYEQYF . TRBV11-2 many TRBJ2-7
TGTGCCAGCTCACCCATCCCCAGGGCAGAGGAAAAACTGTTTTTT CASSPIPRAEEKLFF . TRBV18 many TRBJ1-4
TGTGCCAGCTCACCACCCGGGGGCGGAAATTCACCCCTCCACTTT CASSPPGGGNSPLHF . TRBV18 few TRBJ1-6
TGCGCCAGCAGCCCCGGGGGGGGGGGTTCCTCCTACGAGCAGTACTTC CASSPGGGGSSYEQYF TRBD2 TRBV4-3 . TRBJ2-7
TGTGCCAGCTCACCCGGACAGATTAGCAATCAGCCCCAGCATTTT CASSPGQISNQPQHF . TRBV18 many TRBJ1-5
TGTGCCAGCAGTGCAACGAACACCGGGGAGCTGTTTTTT CASSATNTGELFF . TRBV12-3/TRBV12-4 many TRBJ2-2
TGTGCCAGCAGCCCCGGTCTGAGGGAGACCCAGTACTTC CASSPGLRETQYF . TRBV6-6 many TRBJ2-5
TGTGCCAGCAATAAGTTTAGTCAGCCCCAGCATTTT CASNKFSQPQHF . TRBV6-2/TRBV6-3 many TRBJ1-5
TGTGCCAGCAGCCCCCTTAGCGGGAGGTTCACAGATACGCAGTATTTT CASSPLSGRFTDTQYF TRBD2 TRBV7-9 . TRBJ2-3
TGTGCCAGCAGCCCTGCGACTAGTGTTTCCTACAATGAGCAGTTCTTC CASSPATSVSYNEQFF . TRBV3-1 . TRBJ2-1
TGTGCCAGCAGCTTGGGGACCGGCACAGATACGCAGTATTTT CASSLGTGTDTQYF . TRBV5-6 many TRBJ2-3
TGTGCCAGCAGCCCCTCCACCACAGATACGCAGTATTTT CASSPSTTDTQYF . TRBV5-4 many TRBJ2-3
TGTGCCAGCAGTTTAGGAGGGGGGACAGCTAATGAAAAACTGTTTTTT CASSLGGGTANEKLFF TRBD1 TRBV12-3/TRBV12-4 many TRBJ1-4
TGTGCCAGCAGTGAACAGGGCAATCAGCCCCAGCATTTT CASSEQGNQPQHF . TRBV2 many TRBJ1-5
TGCAGTGCTAGACCGATGACAGGGGGCGGCGACGAGCAGTACTTC CSARPMTGGGDEQYF TRBD1 TRBV20-1 many TRBJ2-7
TGTGCCATCAGTGACGGTGGCCGGTATTCACCCCTCCACTTT CAISDGGRYSPLHF . TRBV10-3 many TRBJ1-6
TGTGCCATCAGTGAGTCTGGAGGTGCCCAGCCCCAGCATTTT CAISESGGAQPQHF . TRBV10-3 few TRBJ1-5
TGTGCCAGCAGCTTACAGGGGATATACACAGATACGCAGTATTTT CASSLQGIYTDTQYF TRBD1 TRBV12-3/TRBV12-4 many TRBJ2-3
TGCAGCGTCTGGTTGGGACAGGGGAGCAATCAGCCCCAGCATTTT CSVWLGQGSNQPQHF TRBD1 TRBV29-1 many TRBJ1-5
TGTGCCAGCAGCTCACCCTGGACAGGGGGCATCACCGGGGAGCTGTTTTTT CASSSPWTGGITGELFF TRBD1 TRBV9 many TRBJ2-2
TGTGCCAGCAGTTCCCCGCTAGCGGGAGATGAGCAGTTCTTC CASSSPLAGDEQFF TRBD2 TRBV27 many TRBJ2-1
TGCAGCGCTTACCCGACAGGGGTTGAAGAGACCCAGTACTTC CSAYPTGVEETQYF TRBD1 TRBV29-1 many TRBJ2-5
TGTGCCTGGAGTCCCGAAGAGGGCATTCAGTACTTC CAWSPEEGIQYF . TRBV30 many TRBJ2-4
TGTGCCAGCAGTTTAGGTTTCGCAGGGGGTAATCAGCCCCAGCATTTT CASSLGFAGGNQPQHF TRBD1 TRBV12-3/TRBV12-4 few TRBJ1-5
TGCAGCGTTCTAGGGGGCAATGCTGATTCACCCCTCCACTTT CSVLGGNADSPLHF TRBD1 TRBV29-1 many TRBJ1-6
TGTGCCAGCAGCATGTACGGGACAGGTGATAGCAATCAGCCCCAGCATTTT CASSMYGTGDSNQPQHF TRBD1 TRBV5-8 many TRBJ1-5
TGTGCCAGCAGTTCCACGACAGGGGGCAATGAGCAGTACTTC CASSSTTGGNEQYF TRBD1 TRBV12-3/TRBV12-4 many TRBJ2-7
TGTGCCAGCTCACGGGGAGGAGGCGAGCAGTTCTTC CASSRGGGEQFF . TRBV18 many TRBJ2-1
TGTGCCAGCAGTTTCGGCGGGGCGTACCAAGAGACCCAGTACTTC CASSFGGAYQETQYF . TRBV27 many TRBJ2-5